This TCR beta chain was recovered during a study of blood T cell repertoires in COVID-19. As for the study in general: Specimens from acute and convalescent COVID-19 originated in the United States, Italy and Spain. T cells, B-cell-depleted T cells, or PBMCs provided the cDNA or gDNA that served as material.

CDR1 is SQVTM and CDR2 is ANQGSEA in the germline V gene. The V gene end was trimmed by 6 bases and the J gene end by 5 bases; junction bases not matched to a gene: 7. The CDR3 is 13 residues long. Remarks on this clone: The sample carries other DNA sequences with the same CDR3.

Authors' data handling: The assay estimated nucleated cells by amplifying reference gene primers. Assay: immunoSEQ multiplex PCR; the TCRdb copy retains only in-frame clones and omits some. V and J calls and clone size are given by that table; D and trimming were obtained from the DNA. Of roughly 97,000 clones in the sample, roughly 82% are singletons; the top ten hold 20% to 30%. This TCR came from a man between 60 and 70 years old with acute or convalescent COVID-19. This chain joins TRBV29-1 and TRBJ2-5, with 9 bases fitting TRBD1. Sequenced input: peripheral blood. The CDR3 bases are TGCAGCGTATCGGGACAGGGCAGGGAGACCCAGTACTTC. Amino acids: CSVSGQGRETQYF.